This TCR beta chain was found in a study of T cells in Graves' hyperthyroidism and ophthalmopathy. The study, taken as a whole, reports: A 13 V-J model separated ophthalmopathy from stable hyperthyroidism.

Authors of the study amplified TCR beta CDR3 regions from RNA transcripts. The TCR CDR3 first-round RT-PCR relied on the HTBI primer set. One entry per CDR3 protein results from TCRdb running MiXCR on the multiplex PCR reads. The data contain under 550,000 distinct CDR3 sequences, about 20% of them seen just once; the ten biggest clones take up less than 55%. Exclusions: uncontrolled infection, other autoimmune disease, pregnancy, lactation. This clonotype was observed a handful of times. Its cognate antigen is unknown. This clonotype was sampled from a middle-aged man with Graves' ophthalmopathy. Sequenced sample: blood.

The CDR3 DNA reads TGTGCCAGCAGCTTCCGACAGGACTACGAGCAGTACTTC. Protein product: CASSFRQDYEQYF. This sequence joins TRBV7-8 and TRBJ2-7; possible D gene TRBD1, 6 bases. Germline V lookup: CDR1 SGHVS, CDR2 FQNEAQ. CDR3 size: 13 residues. The V and J ends lost 3 bases and 3 bases respectively, with 9 bases between them.